This T cell receptor beta chain appears in the sequencing data of a study of cytomegalovirus exposure and HLA in healthy donors. This PCR relied on a set of 60 Vbeta primers and 13 Jbeta primers. Authors' methods: Approximately 12 million of the roughly 80 million unique TCR beta chains counted in a later analysis were shared. TCRdb keeps only in-frame clones here, not all; method: immunoSEQ multiplex PCR. V, J and clone size are taken as reported in that table, and D and trimming were inferred from the DNA itself. Of 120,000 to 150,000 clones detected, about 80% appear once; the ten largest clones hold about 5.6%. Germline CDR1 SGHTA, CDR2 FQGNSA. The germline V and J ends were trimmed by 4 bases and 3 bases, with 16 bases remaining between them. The CDR3 runs to 15 residues. Study conclusions and caveats: Upon later analysis, HLA-associated TCR beta chains proved more clonally expanded than other, equally common chains. In vitro work confirmed that a few CMV-associated chains recognize CMV antigens.

A few counts support this clone. Its antigen is as yet unknown. The sample taken for sequencing was PBMCs. The chain links TRBV7-2 to TRBJ2-7, with a possible D match to TRBD2 (5 bases). The sequence was obtained from a man in his thirties or forties in good health and CMV-seropositive. CDR3 coding DNA: TGTGCCAGCAGCTCGGGCCCTCTCGGAGGCTACGAGCAGTACTTC. Protein: CASSSGPLGGYEQYF. Using reference TRBV7-2 and TRBJ2-7 for the parts outside the CDR3, the full variable domain is GAGVSQSPSNKVTEKGKDVELRCDPISGHTALYWYRQSLGQGLEFLIYFQGNSAPDKSGLPSDRFSAERTGGSVSTLTIQRTQQEDSAVYLCASSSGPLGGYEQYFGPGTRLTVT.